This TCR beta chain was recovered during a study of T-cell reconstitution after alpha-beta-depleted transplantation in children. This clonotype was counted a few times. V shed 3 bases and J shed 5 bases, with 14 bases lying between them. CDR3 length: 14 residues. The germline CDR1 and CDR2 sequences are MDHEN and SYDVKM. Unique molecular identifiers were incorporated during preparation of the TCRbeta library. A single record per CDR3 protein comes from TCRdb applying MiXCR to the PCR reads. The sample consists of 500,000 to 650,000 distinct CDR3 sequences, approximately 10% of them appearing once. The chain couples TRBV28 to TRBJ2-7, with D possibly being TRBD1 or TRBD2 (6 bases each). The sequence was collected from a female patient younger than 10 who had a stem cell transplant for aplastic anemia, so the T cells may come from the graft donor. The sequencing here drew on PBMCs, mostly from graft donor cells, taken 180 days after TCRalphabeta/CD19-depleted stem cell transplant. The CDR3 nucleotides are TGTGCCAGCAGTTTTCGGGGGCCTATACACGAGCAGTACTTC. It is translated as CASSFRGPIHEQYF.